The TCR beta chain under discussion was sequenced for a study of Ad26.COV2.S vaccination and SARS-CoV-2 variants. TCRdb's table, derived via immunoSEQ multiplex PCR, lists solely in-frame clones and lacks some. The data show 100,000 or so clones, 80% seen once. Germline CDR1 is SEHNR and CDR2 is FQNEAQ (reference sequence). This CDR3 is built from 13 residues. The V and J ends lost 2 bases and 3 bases respectively, with 7 bases between them. The material was peripheral blood, obtained after recovery from COVID-19. This TCR came from a human donor who had recovered from COVID-19. The chain employs TRBV7-9 and TRBJ1-1; the D gene is possibly TRBD1 (5 bases). CDR3 bases: TGTGCCAGCAGCTTACTGGGGCACACTGAAGCTTTCTTT. Translation: CASSLLGHTEAFF.